The entry that follows covers one T cell receptor (beta chain) sequence. Its antigen remains unknown. This sample is drawn from a study of immune evolution from preneoplasia to lung adenocarcinoma. Study-level results: Later-stage lesions appeared to have more T cells, more diversity, less clonality.

This table comes from immunoSEQ multiplex PCR, and its TCRdb copy is limited to in-frame clones, with some not included. This table holds roughly 4,200 clones, more than 65% found once. This receptor was identified in a person aged 35 to 65 with lung adenocarcinoma. Some clones in this sample may be carry-over from other donors' samples. Sequenced material: FFPE invasive lung adenocarcinoma tissue.

The CDR3 DNA reads as TGTGCCAGCAGCGTGGGCCCCACAGGGGCATATGAGCAGTTCTTC. It encodes CASSVGPTGAYEQFF. The J gene is TRBJ2-1, the V gene TRBV9; TRBD1 aligns across 7 bases. This CDR3 region has 15 residues. The germline V gene encodes CDR1 SGDLS and CDR2 YYNGEE. Germline trimming cut 2 bases from V and 8 bases from J; bases unmatched to any gene: 10.